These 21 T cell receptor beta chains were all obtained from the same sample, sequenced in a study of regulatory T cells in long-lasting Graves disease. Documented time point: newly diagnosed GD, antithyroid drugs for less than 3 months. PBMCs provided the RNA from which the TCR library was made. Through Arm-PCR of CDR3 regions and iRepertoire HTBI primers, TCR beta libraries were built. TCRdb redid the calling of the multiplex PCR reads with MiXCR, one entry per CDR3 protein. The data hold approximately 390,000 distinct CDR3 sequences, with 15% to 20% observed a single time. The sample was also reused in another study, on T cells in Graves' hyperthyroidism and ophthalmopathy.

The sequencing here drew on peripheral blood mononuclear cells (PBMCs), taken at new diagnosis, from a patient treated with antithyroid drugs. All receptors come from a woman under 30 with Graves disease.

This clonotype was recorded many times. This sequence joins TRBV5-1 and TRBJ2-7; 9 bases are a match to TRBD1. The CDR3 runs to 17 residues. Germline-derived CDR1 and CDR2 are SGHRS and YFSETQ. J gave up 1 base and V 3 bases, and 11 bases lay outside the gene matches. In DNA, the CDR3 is TGCGCCAGCAGCTGGGCCCGGGACAGGGTTAGATCCTACGAGCAGTACTTC. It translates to CASSWARDRVRSYEQYF.

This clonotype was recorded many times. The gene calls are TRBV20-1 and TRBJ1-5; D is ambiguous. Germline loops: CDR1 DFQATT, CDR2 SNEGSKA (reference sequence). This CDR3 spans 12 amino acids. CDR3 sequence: CGYGNQGQPQHF. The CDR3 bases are TGCGGCTACGGGAATCAAGGTCAGCCCCAGCATTTT.

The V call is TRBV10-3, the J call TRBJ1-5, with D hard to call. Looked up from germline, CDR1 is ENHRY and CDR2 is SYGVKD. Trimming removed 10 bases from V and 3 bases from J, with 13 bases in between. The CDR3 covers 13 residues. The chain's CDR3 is CASSELLNQPQHF. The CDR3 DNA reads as TGTGCCAGCAGCGAACTGCTCAATCAGCCCCAGCATTTT.

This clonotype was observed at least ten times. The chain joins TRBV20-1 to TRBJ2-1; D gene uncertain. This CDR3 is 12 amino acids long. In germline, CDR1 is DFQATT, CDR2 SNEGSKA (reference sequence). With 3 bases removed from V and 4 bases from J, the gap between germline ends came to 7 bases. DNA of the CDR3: TGCAGTGCTAGTCGAGTTTACAATGAGCAGTTCTTC. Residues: CSASRVYNEQFF.

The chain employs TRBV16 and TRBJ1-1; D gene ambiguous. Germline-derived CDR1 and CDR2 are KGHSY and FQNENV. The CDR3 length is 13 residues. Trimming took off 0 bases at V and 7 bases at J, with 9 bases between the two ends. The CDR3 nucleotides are TGTGCCAGCAGCCAATCGGGTCAGGTTGAAGCTTTCTTT. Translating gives CASSQSGQVEAFF.

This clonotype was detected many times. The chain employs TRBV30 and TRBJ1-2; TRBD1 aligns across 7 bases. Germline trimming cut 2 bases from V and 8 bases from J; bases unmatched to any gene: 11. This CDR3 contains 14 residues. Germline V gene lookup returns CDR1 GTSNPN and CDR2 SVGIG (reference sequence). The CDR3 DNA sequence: TGTGCCTGGAGTTTAGGGGGCGTTGGTGTCGGCTACACCTTC. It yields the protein CAWSLGGVGVGYTF.

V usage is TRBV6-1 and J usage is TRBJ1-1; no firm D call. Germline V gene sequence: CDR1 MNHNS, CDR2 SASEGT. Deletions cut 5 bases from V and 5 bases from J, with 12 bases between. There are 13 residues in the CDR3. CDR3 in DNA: TGTGCCAGCAGTCAGTCCGCGGGTACTGAAGCTTTCTTT. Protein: CASSQSAGTEAFF.

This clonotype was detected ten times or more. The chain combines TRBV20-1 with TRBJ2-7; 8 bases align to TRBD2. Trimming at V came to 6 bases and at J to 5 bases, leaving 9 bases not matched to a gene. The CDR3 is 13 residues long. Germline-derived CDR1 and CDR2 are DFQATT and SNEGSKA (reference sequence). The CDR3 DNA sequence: TGCAGTGCCCCGGGACTAGTAAGCAACGAGCAGTACTTC. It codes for CSAPGLVSNEQYF.

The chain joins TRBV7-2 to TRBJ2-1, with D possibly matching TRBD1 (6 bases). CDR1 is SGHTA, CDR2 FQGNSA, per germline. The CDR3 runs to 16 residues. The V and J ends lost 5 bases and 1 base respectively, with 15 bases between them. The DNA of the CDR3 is TGTGCCAGCAGCAGCAGGGGTTCTCTGTCCTACAATGAGCAGTTCTTC. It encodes CASSSRGSLSYNEQFF.

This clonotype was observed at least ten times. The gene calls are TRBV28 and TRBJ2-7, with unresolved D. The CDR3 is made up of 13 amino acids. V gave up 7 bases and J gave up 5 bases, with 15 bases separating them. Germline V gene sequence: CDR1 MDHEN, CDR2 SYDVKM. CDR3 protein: CASTPFMSDEQYF. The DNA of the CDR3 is TGTGCCAGCACCCCGTTTATGTCCGACGAGCAGTACTTC.

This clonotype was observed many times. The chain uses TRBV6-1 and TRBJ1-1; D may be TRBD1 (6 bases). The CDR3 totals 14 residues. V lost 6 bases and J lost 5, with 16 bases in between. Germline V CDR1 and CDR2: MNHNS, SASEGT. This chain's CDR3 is CASSPGRGATEAFF. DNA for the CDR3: TGTGCCAGCAGCCCCGGCCGGGGGGCAACTGAAGCTTTCTTT.

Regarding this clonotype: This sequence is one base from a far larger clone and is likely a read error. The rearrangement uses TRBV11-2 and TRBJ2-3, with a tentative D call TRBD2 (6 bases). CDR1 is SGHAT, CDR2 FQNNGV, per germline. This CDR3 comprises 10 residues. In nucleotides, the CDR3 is TGTGCCAGCGGTGGGACTGAAACTTTCTTT. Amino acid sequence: CASGGTETFF.

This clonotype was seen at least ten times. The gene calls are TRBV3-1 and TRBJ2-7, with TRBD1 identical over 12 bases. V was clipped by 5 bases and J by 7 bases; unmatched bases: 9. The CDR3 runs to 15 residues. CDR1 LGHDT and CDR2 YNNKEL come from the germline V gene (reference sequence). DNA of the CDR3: TGTGCCAGCAGCGCCCCGGGACAGGGGGCGCATGAGCAGTACTTC. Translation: CASSAPGQGAHEQYF.

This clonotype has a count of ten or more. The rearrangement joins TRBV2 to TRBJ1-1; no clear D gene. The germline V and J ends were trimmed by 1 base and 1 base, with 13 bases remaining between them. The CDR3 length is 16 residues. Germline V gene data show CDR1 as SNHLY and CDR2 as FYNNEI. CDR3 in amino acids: CASSEGAIPRNTEAFF. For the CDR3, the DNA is TGTGCCAGCAGTGAAGGGGCCATCCCGAGGAACACTGAAGCTTTCTTT.

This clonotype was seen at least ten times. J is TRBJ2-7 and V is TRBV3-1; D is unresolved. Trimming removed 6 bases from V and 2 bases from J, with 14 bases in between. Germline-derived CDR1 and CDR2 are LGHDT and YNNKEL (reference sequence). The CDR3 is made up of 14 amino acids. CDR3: CASRLSGSTYEQYF. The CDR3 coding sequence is TGTGCCAGCAGATTGAGTGGAAGTACCTACGAGCAGTACTTC.

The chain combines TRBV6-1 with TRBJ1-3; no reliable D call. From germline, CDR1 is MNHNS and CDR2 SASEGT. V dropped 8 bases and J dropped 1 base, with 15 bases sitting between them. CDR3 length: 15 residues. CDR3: CASLGTPRSGNTIYF. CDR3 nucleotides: TGTGCCAGCCTAGGAACCCCGAGGTCTGGAAACACCATATATTTT.

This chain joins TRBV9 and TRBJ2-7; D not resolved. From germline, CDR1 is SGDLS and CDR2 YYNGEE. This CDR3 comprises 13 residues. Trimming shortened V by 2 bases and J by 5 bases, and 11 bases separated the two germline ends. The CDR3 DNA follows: TGTGCCAGCAGCGTCGAGCAGACCGACGAGCAGTACTTC. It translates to CASSVEQTDEQYF. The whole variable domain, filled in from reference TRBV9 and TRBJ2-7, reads DSGVTQTPKHLITATGQRVTLRCSPRSGDLSVYWYQQSLDQGLQFLIQYYNGEERAKGNILERFSAQQFPDLHSELNLSSLELGDSALYFCASSVEQTDEQYFGPGTRLTVT.

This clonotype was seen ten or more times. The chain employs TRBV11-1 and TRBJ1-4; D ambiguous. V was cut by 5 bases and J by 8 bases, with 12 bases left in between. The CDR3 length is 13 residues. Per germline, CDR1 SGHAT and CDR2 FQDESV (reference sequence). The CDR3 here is CASSPTIVEKLFF. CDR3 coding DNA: TGTGCCAGCAGCCCGACAATCGTGGAAAAACTGTTTTTT.

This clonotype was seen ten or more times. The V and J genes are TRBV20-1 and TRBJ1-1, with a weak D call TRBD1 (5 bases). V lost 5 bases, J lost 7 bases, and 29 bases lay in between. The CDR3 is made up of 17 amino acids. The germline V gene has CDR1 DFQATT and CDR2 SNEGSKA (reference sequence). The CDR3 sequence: CSAGVGHPGTESDEAFF. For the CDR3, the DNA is TGCAGTGCTGGCGTCGGTCATCCGGGGACGGAAAGTGATGAAGCTTTCTTT.

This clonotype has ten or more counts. The CDR3 region is CASYGNTEAFF. CDR3 DNA sequence: TGCGCCAGCTATGGGAACACTGAAGCTTTCTTT. The chain couples TRBV5-1 to TRBJ1-1; D gene unclear. V lost 7 bases, J lost 1 base, and 5 bases lay in between. Germline V lookup: CDR1 SGHRS, CDR2 YFSETQ. The CDR3 contains 11 residues.

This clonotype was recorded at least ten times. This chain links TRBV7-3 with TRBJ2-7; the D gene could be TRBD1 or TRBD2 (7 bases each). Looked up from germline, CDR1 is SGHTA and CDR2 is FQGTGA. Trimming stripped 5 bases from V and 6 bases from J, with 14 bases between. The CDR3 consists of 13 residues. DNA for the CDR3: TGTGCCAGCAGCCGAGGGGGGGACAGCGAGCAGTACTTC. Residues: CASSRGGDSEQYF.